The source of this TCR beta chain is a study of shared clonotypes between healthy human individuals. As to this clone: Its antigen is as yet unknown. Germline and junction disagree at one end, which may indicate a read error.

Donors were healthy HIV-negative adults without recent acute infections or vaccinations. A CD45RA+ naive subset and a CD45RA-negative memory subset were split from CD4+ cells. Broader study findings: Naive subsets typically showed greater estimated richness than memory subsets.

A deep-level run was used for the assay. TCRdb keeps only in-frame clones here, not all; method: immunoSEQ multiplex PCR. This sample yields over 2 million clones, of which over 85% are seen a single time; 0.1% to 0.15% belongs to the top ten. CDR1 PRHDT and CDR2 FYEKMQ come from the germline V gene (reference sequence). This CDR3 region has 17 residues. The source is a man between 18 and 35 years old in good health. The rearrangement uses TRBV13 and TRBJ1-1, with D perhaps TRBD1 (6 bases). The sequenced sample consisted of naive CD4+ T cells sorted from blood. Subset in this sample: CD45RA+ positively selected. CDR3 bases: TGTGCCAGCACCTTAGAAGGGGGGGACTACCTGAACACTGAAGCTTTCTTT. Its translation is CASTLEGGDYLNTEAFF.